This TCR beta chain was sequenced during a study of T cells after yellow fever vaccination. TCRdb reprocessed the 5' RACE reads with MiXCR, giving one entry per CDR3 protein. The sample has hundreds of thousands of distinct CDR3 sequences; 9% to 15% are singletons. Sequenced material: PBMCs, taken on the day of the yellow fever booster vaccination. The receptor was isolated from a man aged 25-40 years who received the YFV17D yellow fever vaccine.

The DNA of the CDR3 is TGTGCCAGCAGCAAAGGACTAGCGGAGTCCTCTGGGGCCAACGTCCTGACTTTC. This translates into CASSKGLAESSGANVLTF. This sequence joins TRBV21-1 and TRBJ2-6; TRBD2 is taken as the D call from the table, unchecked against the DNA. TRBV21-1 is a pseudogene segment. There are 18 residues in the CDR3.